The 28 T cell receptor beta chains below all came from one sample that was sequenced in a study of technical replicates of blood from a handful of donors. TCRdb's table, derived via immunoSEQ multiplex PCR, lists solely in-frame clones and lacks some. The repertoire holds about 59,000 clones, about 97% seen once, with over 0.15% in the top ten. Sequenced: T cells isolated from PBMCs. The receptors originated from a human donor in good health.

The V call is TRBV7-9, the J call TRBJ1-1, with no clear D. Germline values: CDR1 SEHNR, CDR2 FQNEAQ (reference sequence). Trimming took 1 base from V and 6 from J, leaving 9 bases between them. CDR3 length: 13 residues. CDR3 amino acids: CASSLGGSSEAFF. Here the CDR3 DNA reads TGTGCCAGCAGCTTAGGCGGCAGCTCTGAAGCTTTCTTT. The full variable domain, its missing parts supplied by reference TRBV7-9 and TRBJ1-1, is DTGVSQNPRHKITKRGQNVTFRCDPISEHNRLYWYRQTLGQGPEFLTYFQNEAQLEKSRLLSDRFSAERPKGSFSTLEIQRTEQGDSAMYLCASSLGGSSEAFFGQGTRLTVV.

The V gene is TRBV4-1, the J gene TRBJ2-3, with 9 bases matching TRBD2. CDR1 is MGHRA, CDR2 YSYEKL, per germline. The ends lost 6 bases at V and 0 bases at J; junction bases unmatched: 16. The CDR3 has 19 amino acids. CDR3 bases: TGCGCCAGCAGATCCAACATAATTCCTAGCGGGGTTAGCACAGATACGCAGTATTTT. Amino acids: CASRSNIIPSGVSTDTQYF.

The chain is built from TRBV7-9 and TRBJ1-2, with TRBD1 matching 8 bases. CDR1 and CDR2 (germline): SEHNR, FQNEAQ (reference sequence). V lost 3 bases to trimming and J lost 2 bases; unmatched junction nucleotides: 5. This CDR3 has 15 amino acids. The CDR3 DNA follows: TGTGCCAGCAGCTTGATACGGGACAGGAACTATGGCTACACCTTC. It is translated as CASSLIRDRNYGYTF. Full variable domain (remainder filled in from reference TRBV7-9 and TRBJ1-2): DTGVSQNPRHKITKRGQNVTFRCDPISEHNRLYWYRQTLGQGPEFLTYFQNEAQLEKSRLLSDRFSAERPKGSFSTLEIQRTEQGDSAMYLCASSLIRDRNYGYTFGSGTRLTVV.

The rearrangement uses TRBV15 and TRBJ1-1; D is uncertain. CDR1 is LNHNV, CDR2 YYDKDF, per germline (reference sequence). The V and J ends lost 0 bases and 3 bases respectively, with 17 bases between them. This CDR3 contains 17 residues. For the CDR3, the DNA is TGTGCCACCAGCAGAGATCAGAGGCAGACGGTGGACACTGAAGCTTTCTTT. This gives the protein CATSRDQRQTVDTEAFF.

The gene calls are TRBV4-1 and TRBJ2-6, with TRBD1 as a possible D gene (6 bases). Germline V gene data show CDR1 as MGHRA and CDR2 as YSYEKL. V lost 2 bases, J lost 0 bases, and 8 bases lay in between. The CDR3 extends over 16 amino acids. The CDR3, as DNA: TGCGCCAGCAGCCAATGGGACAACTCTGGGGCCAACGTCCTGACTTTC. Its protein product is CASSQWDNSGANVLTF.

The rearrangement joins TRBV19 to TRBJ1-1; perhaps TRBD1 as D (5 bases). V was pared by 4 bases and J by 3 bases, with 12 bases between. Germline lookup yields CDR1 LNHDA and CDR2 SQIVND (reference sequence). The length of the CDR3 is 14 residues. CDR3 in amino acids: CASSSSAGYTEAFF. DNA for the CDR3: TGTGCCAGTAGTAGCTCGGCAGGGTACACTGAAGCTTTCTTT.

The chain links TRBV5-8 to TRBJ1-4; a possible D gene is TRBD1 (6 bases). Germline CDR1 reads SGHTS; CDR2 reads YDEGEE. The CDR3 is made up of 18 amino acids. V lost 7 bases, J lost 0 bases, and 22 bases lay in between. CDR3 amino acids: CASPSDPIRGTTNEKLFF. CDR3 sequence (DNA): TGTGCCAGCCCCAGCGACCCTATCAGGGGTACAACTAATGAAAAACTGTTTTTT.

The chain employs TRBV7-6 and TRBJ2-2; unclear D gene. V lost 0 bases, J lost 4 bases, and 12 bases lay in between. CDR1 is SGHVS, CDR2 FNYEAQ, per germline. The CDR3 sequence is 16 residues long. The CDR3 nucleotides read TGTGCCAGCAGCTTAGCTTATTCGGGTGGCACCGGGGAGCTGTTTTTT. Protein sequence: CASSLAYSGGTGELFF.

The chain uses TRBV6-1 and TRBJ1-1; 11 nucleotides align to TRBD1. The germline CDR1 and CDR2 sequences are MNHNS and SASEGT. Trimming took 9 bases from V and 3 from J; bases not matched to a gene: 6. The CDR3 length is 14 residues. CDR3 coding DNA: TGTGCCAGTTTAGGACAGGGGGCATACACTGAAGCTTTCTTT. This encodes CASLGQGAYTEAFF.

The chain is built from TRBV29-1 and TRBJ1-4; 7 bases line up with TRBD1. CDR3 length: 12 amino acids. V dropped 7 bases and J dropped 8; count of bases not matched to a gene: 7. The germline gives CDR1 SQVTM, CDR2 ANQGSEA. This CDR3 reads CSAGQAGEKLFF. The CDR3 DNA sequence: TGCAGCGCCGGACAGGCCGGGGAAAAACTGTTTTTT.

V usage is TRBV7-9 and J usage is TRBJ1-4; D may be TRBD1 (6 bases). Per the germline V gene, CDR1 is SEHNR and CDR2 is FQNEAQ (reference sequence). The CDR3 totals 16 residues. Deletions cut 5 bases from V and 3 bases from J, with 16 bases between. The CDR3 here is CASSALQGFPNEKLFF. The CDR3 DNA reads TGTGCCAGCAGCGCATTACAGGGCTTCCCTAATGAAAAACTGTTTTTT.

The V and J genes are TRBV28 and TRBJ2-7; 7 bases are a match to TRBD1. J lost 0 bases, V lost 7 bases, and 6 bases had no gene match. Germline V lookup: CDR1 MDHEN, CDR2 SYDVKM. The CDR3 loop spans 14 amino acids. CDR3 nucleotide sequence: TGTGCCAGCACCAAAACAGGGGCCTCCTACGAGCAGTACTTC. Its translation: CASTKTGASYEQYF.

The gene calls are TRBV9 and TRBJ2-7; a possible D gene is TRBD1 (6 bases). V gave up 0 bases and J gave up 3 bases, with 13 bases separating them. The CDR3 sequence is 15 residues long. Germline values: CDR1 SGDLS, CDR2 YYNGEE. The CDR3 DNA is TGTGCCAGCAGCGTAGTCCCGGACAGCGACTACGAGCAGTACTTC. This encodes CASSVVPDSDYEQYF.

The CDR3 here is CASSIGYPTYEQYF. As DNA, the CDR3 is TGTGCCAGTAGTATCGGGTACCCCACCTACGAGCAGTACTTC. The chain recombines TRBV19 with TRBJ2-7; no clear D. This CDR3 has 14 amino acids. The V end lost 3 bases, the J end lost 2 bases, and 11 bases lay between the germline ends. The germline V gene has CDR1 LNHDA and CDR2 SQIVND (reference sequence). Filled out from reference TRBV19 and TRBJ2-7, the complete variable domain reads DGGITQSPKYLFRKEGQNVTLSCEQNLNHDAMYWYRQDPGQGLRLIYYSQIVNDFQKGDIAEGYSVSREKKESFPLTVTSAQKNPTAFYLCASSIGYPTYEQYFGPGTRLTVT.

The chain has TRBV6-6 and TRBJ2-5; 10 nucleotides line up with TRBD2. The CDR3 contains 14 residues. Trimming took 5 bases from V and 5 from J; bases not matched to a gene: 5. From germline, CDR1 is MNHNY and CDR2 SVGAGI (reference sequence). The CDR3 is CASSPGTSDETQYF. The CDR3 coding sequence is TGTGCCAGCAGTCCCGGGACTAGCGACGAGACCCAGTACTTC.

The chain is built from TRBV2 and TRBJ2-1; TRBD1 matches at 10 bases. The CDR3 loop spans 14 amino acids. Trimming at V came to 5 bases and at J to 6 bases, leaving 4 bases not matched to a gene. Germline lookup yields CDR1 SNHLY and CDR2 FYNNEI. The CDR3 sequence: CASSSGTGVNEQFF. The CDR3 region has the DNA TGTGCCAGCAGTTCCGGGACAGGGGTCAATGAGCAGTTCTTC.

In this sample, this clone turned up once. The chain links TRBV7-9 to TRBJ1-1; no reliable D call. This CDR3 is 12 amino acids long. Germline V lookup: CDR1 SEHNR, CDR2 FQNEAQ (reference sequence). Trimming left V 1 base short and J 12 bases short, with 12 bases between. The CDR3 DNA reads TGTGCCAGCAGCTTAGGGGCCAGTGTCCCTTTCTTT. Its protein is CASSLGASVPFF.

This sequence joins TRBV5-1 and TRBJ1-4; possibly TRBD1 for D (5 bases). There are 14 residues in the CDR3. V was pared by 0 bases and J by 4 bases, with 7 bases between. Germline V CDR1 and CDR2: SGHRS, YFSETQ. DNA for the CDR3: TGCGCCAGCAGCTTGGGGCAGGGTAATGAAAAACTGTTTTTT. Its translation is CASSLGQGNEKLFF.

The chain combines TRBV5-6 with TRBJ2-1; D call uncertain. The V gene's germline CDR1 is SGHDT and CDR2 YYEEEE. The V gene lost 3 bases and the J gene lost 6 bases, with 10 bases spanning the gap. The CDR3 sequence is 13 residues long. CDR3 in amino acids: CASSSDSPNEQFF. DNA for the CDR3: TGTGCCAGCAGCTCGGATAGCCCCAATGAGCAGTTCTTC.

This chain joins TRBV28 and TRBJ1-1; 11 positions match TRBD1. Per the germline V gene, CDR1 is MDHEN and CDR2 is SYDVKM. The ends lost 5 bases at V and 3 bases at J; junction bases unmatched: 8. The CDR3 contains 16 residues. The CDR3 DNA follows: TGTGCCAGCAGTCAGGACAGGGGGCGGGTGGACACTGAAGCTTTCTTT. This codes for CASSQDRGRVDTEAFF.

The chain joins TRBV5-1 to TRBJ1-2; D remains unclear. Germline loops: CDR1 SGHRS, CDR2 YFSETQ. The germline V and J ends were trimmed by 0 bases and 4 bases, with 7 bases remaining between them. This CDR3 spans 13 amino acids. As DNA, the CDR3 is TGCGCCAGCAGCTTGGGAGGACTCTATGGCTACACCTTC. Residues: CASSLGGLYGYTF. Using reference TRBV5-1 and TRBJ1-2 for the parts outside the CDR3, the full variable domain is KAGVTQTPRYLIKTRGQQVTLSCSPISGHRSVSWYQQTPGQGLQFLFEYFSETQRNKGNFPGRFSGRQFSNSRSEMNVSTLELGDSALYLCASSLGGLYGYTFGSGTRLTVV.

The chain uses TRBV5-4 and TRBJ2-2; TRBD1 agrees at 10 bases. Unmatched junction bases numbered 5, after V lost 4 bases and J lost 5 bases. The CDR3 is made up of 15 amino acids. Germline loops: CDR1 SGHNT, CDR2 YYREEE (reference sequence). The CDR3 protein is CASSVLDRGTGELFF. The DNA of the CDR3 is TGTGCCAGCAGCGTGTTGGACAGGGGGACCGGGGAGCTGTTTTTT.

The genes are TRBV13 and TRBJ1-1; possible D gene TRBD1, 6 bases. The CDR3 consists of 14 residues. Germline-derived CDR1 and CDR2 are PRHDT and FYEKMQ (reference sequence). Trimming shortened V by 1 base and J by 1 base, and 7 bases separated the two germline ends. The CDR3 protein is CASSLEGENTEAFF. CDR3 nucleotide sequence: TGTGCCAGCAGCTTAGAGGGGGAGAACACTGAAGCTTTCTTT.

This clone was found once. The V call is TRBV19, the J call TRBJ2-3, with D uncertain. The CDR3 totals 14 residues. Germline V gene sequence: CDR1 LNHDA, CDR2 SQIVND (reference sequence). V lost 0 bases, J lost 4 bases, and 8 bases lay in between. The CDR3 is CASSIDPHSDTQYF. The DNA for the CDR3 is TGTGCCAGTAGTATAGACCCCCATTCAGATACGCAGTATTTT.

This clone was detected only once. The rearrangement joins TRBV4-2 to TRBJ2-5; D uncertain. Trimming pared 3 bases from V and 9 bases from J, leaving 14 bases between. Looked up from germline, CDR1 is LGHNA and CDR2 is YNFKEQ. This CDR3 contains 13 residues. The CDR3 reads CASSHDHQQAQYF. CDR3 coding DNA: TGTGCCAGCAGCCACGACCACCAGCAGGCCCAGTACTTC.

The V and J genes are TRBV14 and TRBJ2-7; 8 bases align to TRBD2. Germline V gives CDR1 SGHDN, CDR2 FVKESK. With 7 bases clipped from V and 3 bases from J, the junction kept 8 bases outside the gene matches. CDR3 length: 14 amino acids. The CDR3 DNA follows: TGTGCCAGCAACCCGGGGGGGGCAGGCTACGAGCAGTACTTC. Protein: CASNPGGAGYEQYF.

The V and J genes are TRBV5-4 and TRBJ2-3, with D tentatively TRBD2 (5 bases). V lost 5 bases to trimming and J lost 1 base, with 14 bases between them. The CDR3 loop spans 15 amino acids. From germline, CDR1 is SGHNT and CDR2 YYREEE (reference sequence). CDR3 sequence: CASSPGNKGTDTQYF. DNA of the CDR3: TGTGCCAGCAGTCCCGGGAACAAGGGCACAGATACGCAGTATTTT.

The rearrangement joins TRBV7-8 to TRBJ1-5; 12 bases are shared with TRBD1. V dropped 5 bases and J dropped 0; count of bases not matched to a gene: 8. CDR1 SGHVS and CDR2 FQNEAQ come from the germline V gene. The CDR3 totals 18 residues. CDR3 region: CASSPGTGGPYSNQPQHF. The CDR3 bases are TGTGCCAGCAGCCCGGGGACAGGGGGCCCTTATAGCAATCAGCCCCAGCATTTT.